These 27 T cell receptor beta chains originate from one sample sequenced in a study of metastatic and nonmetastatic thyroid tumors. TCRdb re-processed the PCR reads through MiXCR. The repertoire consists of approximately 42,000 clones, with roughly 26% occurring once and the leading ten covering approximately 15%. Until they underwent thyroid surgery, no patient had received any treatment. Sequencing input: tumor tissue. The receptors were gathered from a female donor with papillary thyroid cancer or a benign thyroid nodule (not recorded which). Some clones in this sample may be carry-over from other donors' samples.

This clone was seen a few times. Other DNA sequences of this sample code for an identical CDR3. This chain links TRBV20-1 with TRBJ2-7; D not certain. CDR3 size: 13 residues. Germline CDR1 reads DFQATT; CDR2 reads SNEGSKA (reference sequence). Trimming removed 3 bases from V and 0 bases from J, with 9 bases in between. CDR3 protein: CSARDGYSYEQYF. The CDR3 DNA reads as TGCAGTGCTAGGGACGGGTACTCCTACGAGCAGTACTTC.

This clone was counted once. This could be a read error, since a much larger clone is one nucleotide away. The gene calls are TRBV11-1 and TRBJ2-3; tentatively, D is TRBD2 (5 bases). CDR1 and CDR2 from the germline V gene are SGHAT and FQDESV (reference sequence). CDR3 size: 15 residues. The CDR3 DNA follows: TGTGCCAGCAGCTTAGCGGGAGCATCAACAGATACGCATTATTTT. This gives the protein CASSLAGASTDTHYF. The full variable domain, completed using reference TRBV11-1 and TRBJ2-3, is EAEVAQSPRYKITEKSQAVAFWCDPISGHATLYWYRQILGQGPELLVQFQDESVVDDSQLPKDRFSAERLKGVDSTLKIQPAELGDSAMYLCASSLAGASTDTHYFGPGTRLTVL.

This clone was detected ten times or more. V is TRBV28 and J is TRBJ2-5; D gene unclear. The CDR3 covers 14 residues. V lost 6 bases and J lost 5, with 16 bases in between. Germline CDR1 reads MDHEN; CDR2 reads SYDVKM. The CDR3 DNA follows: TGTGCCAGCAGCCGCTGGACCGCCGCGGAGACCCAGTACTTC. Translating gives CASSRWTAAETQYF.

There are a few counts of this clone. The rearrangement uses TRBV10-3 and TRBJ2-1, with no clear D. The CDR3 loop spans 13 amino acids. Per the germline V gene, CDR1 is ENHRY and CDR2 is SYGVKD. V lost 11 bases, J lost 3 bases, and 14 bases lay in between. The CDR3, as DNA: TGTGCCCATTATACCACACACTACAATGAGCAGTTCTTC. This sequence encodes CAHYTTHYNEQFF.

This clone was recorded at least ten times. The chain has TRBV12-3 or TRBV12-4 and TRBJ1-4, with 11 bases identical to TRBD1. The CDR3 is 15 amino acids. The J segment lost 5 bases and the V segment lost 4 bases, leaving 3 bases of the junction unmatched. The CDR3 reads CASSSRTGGNEKLFF. The CDR3 nucleotides read TGTGCCAGCAGTTCCCGGACAGGGGGCAATGAAAAACTGTTTTTT.

This clone appeared a few times. The rearrangement joins TRBV6-1 to TRBJ1-1, with no clear D. Germline V CDR1 and CDR2: MNHNS, SASEGT. Trimming pared 8 bases from V and 4 bases from J, leaving 20 bases between. The CDR3 contains 15 residues. The CDR3 region has the DNA TGTGCCAGCTCGGCCCCCAGCAGGTATTCCACTGAAGCTTTCTTT. Amino acids: CASSAPSRYSTEAFF.

The chain carries TRBV19 and TRBJ2-3, with a tentative D call TRBD2 (5 bases). The CDR3 loop spans 15 amino acids. The germline V and J ends were trimmed by 1 base and 2 bases, with 10 bases remaining between them. The germline V gene has CDR1 LNHDA and CDR2 SQIVND (reference sequence). The CDR3 region is CASSIASGLTDTQYF. As DNA, the CDR3 is TGTGCCAGTAGTATAGCGAGCGGCCTCACAGATACGCAGTATTTT.

The V call is TRBV13, the J call TRBJ2-2, with 9 bases that match TRBD2. Trimming took 0 bases from V and 5 from J; bases not matched to a gene: 4. CDR1 PRHDT and CDR2 FYEKMQ come from the germline V gene (reference sequence). The CDR3 has 16 residues. The CDR3 DNA is TGTGCCAGCAGCTTAGGGCTAGCGGGAAGAACCGGGGAGCTGTTTTTT. This translates into CASSLGLAGRTGELFF.

Ten or more counts support this clone. The chain joins TRBV27 to TRBJ2-2; 11 bases match TRBD1. This CDR3 is 16 amino acids long. Trimming cost V 3 bases and J 6 bases; bases outside gene matches: 6. Per germline, CDR1 MNHEY and CDR2 SMNVEV (reference sequence). The CDR3 DNA is TGTGCCAGCAGTTTGGGGGACAGGGGGATTGCCGGGGAGCTGTTTTTT. Translated, it gives CASSLGDRGIAGELFF.

This clone is labeled medium-sized. The chain carries TRBV6-1 and TRBJ1-4; D is unclear. V gave up 6 bases and J gave up 0 bases, with 8 bases separating them. There are 14 residues in the CDR3. Germline CDR1 reads MNHNS; CDR2 reads SASEGT. CDR3 region: CASRASATNEKLFF. In DNA, the CDR3 is TGTGCCAGCAGAGCGTCCGCAACTAATGAAAAACTGTTTTTT.

Ten or more counts support this clone. The chain carries TRBV19 and TRBJ2-1, with D hard to call. The V gene's germline CDR1 is LNHDA and CDR2 SQIVND (reference sequence). The CDR3 has 15 amino acids. V lost 0 bases and J lost 3, with 9 bases in between. CDR3 DNA sequence: TGTGCCAGTAGTATAGAAGGCACATACTACAATGAGCAGTTCTTC. As protein: CASSIEGTYYNEQFF. The full variable domain, rest sourced from reference TRBV19 and TRBJ2-1, is DGGITQSPKYLFRKEGQNVTLSCEQNLNHDAMYWYRQDPGQGLRLIYYSQIVNDFQKGDIAEGYSVSREKKESFPLTVTSAQKNPTAFYLCASSIEGTYYNEQFFGPGTRLTVL.

This clone has ten or more counts. The rearrangement joins TRBV27 to TRBJ1-2, with D maybe TRBD1 (5 bases). CDR3 length: 15 residues. The V end was cut by 6 bases, the J end by 1 base, with 15 bases between. CDR1 MNHEY and CDR2 SMNVEV come from the germline V gene (reference sequence). CDR3 sequence reads: CASSPPGRGNYGYTF. For the CDR3, the DNA is TGTGCCAGCAGCCCTCCTGGGAGGGGTAACTATGGCTACACCTTC.

At least ten counts were recorded for this clone. The gene calls are TRBV7-8 and TRBJ1-2; D might be TRBD1 (6 bases). The CDR3 is 14 amino acids. Germline V lookup: CDR1 SGHVS, CDR2 FQNEAQ. Trimming stripped 2 bases from V and 5 bases from J, with 12 bases between. The CDR3 DNA sequence: TGTGCCAGCAGCTTACAGGGGACTATGTATGGCTACACCTTC. Encoded protein: CASSLQGTMYGYTF.

The chain has TRBV20-1 and TRBJ2-2; D unresolved. V lost 3 bases, J lost 6 bases, and 14 bases lay in between. The V gene's germline CDR1 is DFQATT and CDR2 SNEGSKA (reference sequence). The CDR3 extends over 14 amino acids. CDR3 in DNA: TGCAGTGCTAGTAGTTACTCCGGGCCCGGGGAGCTGTTTTTT. Protein sequence: CSASSYSGPGELFF.

This clone came up a few times. The V and J genes are TRBV28 and TRBJ1-1, with D maybe TRBD1 (5 bases). Trimming pared 7 bases from V and 0 bases from J, leaving 24 bases between. Germline CDR1 MDHEN, CDR2 SYDVKM. The CDR3 totals 18 residues. This CDR3 reads CASTVLGGGTHMNTEAFF. In DNA form, the CDR3 reads TGTGCCAGCACCGTCCTGGGTGGAGGGACCCATATGAACACTGAAGCTTTCTTT.

At least ten counts were recorded for this clone. The chain uses TRBV12-3 or TRBV12-4 and TRBJ2-1; 8 bases align to TRBD2. The CDR3 has 18 amino acids. With V trimmed by 3 bases and J by 8 bases, 18 bases remained unmatched. The CDR3 DNA follows: TGTGCCAGCAGTTTTTGGCCCCCTAGCGGGTCCTACCTCTATGAGCAGTTCTTC. It is translated as CASSFWPPSGSYLYEQFF.

This clone has ten or more counts. This chain connects TRBV5-1 to TRBJ2-2, with 10 bases identical to TRBD2. The CDR3 has 17 amino acids. Losses at the gene ends were 1 base for V and 1 base for J; bases not matched to a gene: 4. The germline V gene encodes CDR1 SGHRS and CDR2 YFSETQ. DNA of the CDR3: TGCGCCAGCAGCTTGACTTGGACTAGCGGGAACACCGGGGAGCTGTTTTTT. This sequence encodes CASSLTWTSGNTGELFF.

This clone occurred a few times. The chain combines TRBV11-1 with TRBJ1-2; the match to TRBD1 covers 9 bases. CDR3 size: 14 residues. Looked up from germline, CDR1 is SGHAT and CDR2 is FQDESV (reference sequence). Trimming removed 5 bases from V and 6 bases from J; junction bases left unmatched: 7. The CDR3 DNA reads as TGTGCCAGCAGCCCGGGACAGGGCGCGGATGGCTACACCTTC. This codes for CASSPGQGADGYTF. Using reference TRBV11-1 and TRBJ1-2 for the parts outside the CDR3, the full variable domain is EAEVAQSPRYKITEKSQAVAFWCDPISGHATLYWYRQILGQGPELLVQFQDESVVDDSQLPKDRFSAERLKGVDSTLKIQPAELGDSAMYLCASSPGQGADGYTFGSGTRLTVV.

At least ten counts were recorded for this clone. It may be a read error: a sequence one base away is much more abundant. This CDR3 is also generated by other DNA sequences in the sample. The chain combines TRBV19 with TRBJ2-1; TRBD2 matches at 12 bases. CDR3 size: 15 residues. Germline V gene data show CDR1 as LNHDA and CDR2 as SQIVND (reference sequence). V dropped 4 bases and J dropped 3; count of bases not matched to a gene: 1. The CDR3 bases are TGTGCCAGTAGTAGACTAGCGGGAGTCTACAATGAGCAGTTCTTC. It translates to CASSRLAGVYNEQFF. Filled out from reference TRBV19 and TRBJ2-1, the complete variable domain reads DGGITQSPKYLFRKEGQNVTLSCEQNLNHDAMYWYRQDPGQGLRLIYYSQIVNDFQKGDIAEGYSVSREKKESFPLTVTSAQKNPTAFYLCASSRLAGVYNEQFFGPGTRLTVL.

There are a few counts of this clone. This sequence joins TRBV6-5 and TRBJ2-2; 7 nucleotides agree with TRBD1. With 4 bases clipped from V and 7 bases from J, the junction kept 3 bases outside the gene matches. The germline CDR1 and CDR2 sequences are MNHEY and SVGAGI. The length of the CDR3 is 13 residues. This chain's CDR3 is CASSSGTVGELFF. The CDR3 coding sequence is TGTGCCAGCAGTTCCGGGACAGTCGGGGAGCTGTTTTTT.

The table lists this clone with a few counts. The chain employs TRBV6-1 and TRBJ1-1; D is unclear. This CDR3 is 9 amino acids long. CDR1 is MNHNS, CDR2 SASEGT, per germline. With 8 bases removed from V and 11 bases from J, the gap between germline ends came to 9 bases. The CDR3 reads CASLRRAFF. The CDR3 region has the DNA TGTGCCAGCTTGCGTCGGGCTTTCTTT.

The V and J genes are TRBV4-1 and TRBJ2-7; 12 positions agree with TRBD1. Germline V gives CDR1 MGHRA, CDR2 YSYEKL. V shed 4 bases and J 4 bases; nucleotides not matched to a gene: 5. There are 15 residues in the CDR3. Here the CDR3 reads CASSLGTGGRYEQYF. CDR3 in DNA: TGCGCCAGCAGCCTGGGGACAGGGGGCAGGTACGAGCAGTACTTC.

The sample holds many counts of this clone. The CDR3 here is CSARTSGGEQFF. CDR3 bases: TGCAGTGCTCGGACTAGCGGGGGTGAGCAGTTCTTC. The chain links TRBV20-1 to TRBJ2-1; the match to TRBD2 covers 13 bases. Germline trimming cut 5 bases from V and 9 bases from J; bases unmatched to any gene: 1. The CDR3 contains 12 residues. Germline lookup yields CDR1 DFQATT and CDR2 SNEGSKA (reference sequence).

This clone was recorded many times. This chain connects TRBV5-1 to TRBJ2-1; tentative D call: TRBD2 (5 bases). V lost 2 bases to trimming and J lost 0 bases, with 9 bases between them. CDR3 length: 15 residues. Germline V gene lookup returns CDR1 SGHRS and CDR2 YFSETQ. The DNA for the CDR3 is TGCGCCAGCAGCTTCACTAGTTCCTCCTACAATGAGCAGTTCTTC. Its translation: CASSFTSSSYNEQFF. The complete variable domain, with remaining parts taken from reference TRBV5-1 and TRBJ2-1, reads KAGVTQTPRYLIKTRGQQVTLSCSPISGHRSVSWYQQTPGQGLQFLFEYFSETQRNKGNFPGRFSGRQFSNSRSEMNVSTLELGDSALYLCASSFTSSSYNEQFFGPGTRLTVL.

Ten or more counts support this clone. Being one base from a much bigger clone, this may be a read error. The same CDR3 is also encoded by other DNA sequences in this sample. The chain recombines TRBV7-2 with TRBJ1-1; TRBD1 agrees at 7 bases. Germline loops: CDR1 SGHTA, CDR2 FQGNSA. The CDR3 has 14 residues. Germline trimming cut 1 base from V and 8 bases from J; bases unmatched to any gene: 7. The CDR3 loop is CASSLDFRTGEAFF. The CDR3 DNA is TGTGCCAGCAGCTTAGACTTCAGGACAGGAGAAGCTTTCTTT.

This clone was observed a few times. This chain's CDR3 is CASSLTQNTEAFF. The CDR3 DNA reads TGTGCCAGCAGCCTTACACAGAACACTGAAGCTTTCTTT. This chain uses TRBV12-3 or TRBV12-4 with TRBJ1-1; no clear D gene. Trimming removed 6 bases from V and 1 base from J, with 9 bases in between. CDR3 length: 13 residues.

This clone has ten or more counts. V is TRBV12-3 or TRBV12-4 and J is TRBJ2-1; D is uncertain. This CDR3 contains 14 residues. The V end was cut by 1 base, the J end by 6 bases, with 10 bases between. The CDR3 nucleotides read TGTGCCAGCAGTTTAGACAGACATGTCAATGAGCAGTTCTTC. Its protein is CASSLDRHVNEQFF.